This T cell receptor beta chain emerged from a study of T cell repertoires in cytomegalovirus infection. For the study at large: Public TCR beta signatures indicated both CMV infection and matching HLA type.

With regard to this clonotype: Its matching antigen is unknown.

Study-level results: The response measured ex vivo was dominated by TCR beta clonotypes (HLA-C-restricted and CMV-specific). The cumulative frequency of public TCR beta families identified carriers of CMV plus the relevant HLA.

The CDR3 loop spans 14 amino acids. V gave up 0 bases and J gave up 1 base, with 9 bases separating them. Germline loops: CDR1 DFQATT, CDR2 SNEGSKA (reference sequence). One entry per CDR3 protein results from TCRdb running MiXCR on the reads. The profile shows about 600,000 distinct CDR3 sequences, less than 25% of them singletons. Sample: CD8+ T cells from PBMCs. V gene TRBV20-1 combines with J gene TRBJ1-2; D is undetermined. This sequence was found in a human donor in good health (CMV status not recorded). Some clones in this sample may be carry-over from other donors' samples. The CDR3 DNA reads as TGCAGTGCTAGAGAAACCGTGATTAACTATGGCTACACCTTC. Its translation is CSARETVINYGYTF.